This T cell receptor beta chain was obtained from a study of blood T cells in healthy people across ages. General study points: When one million T cells were used, diversity estimates were thought to be underestimates. Conclusively comparing naive with antigen-experienced cells was impossible with unsorted PBMCs. TCR beta diversity per million T cells fell roughly linearly with age.

CDR3 length: 18 residues. Germline V gene lookup returns CDR1 DFQATT and CDR2 SNEGSKA (reference sequence). The V segment lost 5 bases and the J segment 0 bases; nucleotides outside the gene matches: 12. As regards this clonotype: Its specificity is unknown.

Combining a sample-barcoded 5' primer with a J-beta primer mix, a second PCR ran for 7 to 11 cycles. The template-switch adaptor was a 5' adaptor with 12 random nucleotides. It tagged each cDNA molecule. Each CDR3 protein is one row after TCRdb ran MiXCR on the 5' RACE reads. The sample lists 1.5 million to 1.8 million distinct CDR3 sequences; roughly 43% were seen once. The sequenced sample was blood. This clonotype was sampled from a young woman in good health. The V gene is TRBV20-1, the J gene TRBJ2-1; 11 bases are a match to TRBD1. This CDR3 is CSAFYRDRGFFSYNEQFF. CDR3 nucleotides: TGCAGTGCTTTTTACCGGGACAGGGGGTTTTTCTCCTACAATGAGCAGTTCTTC.